These T cell receptor beta chains were read from a single sample in a study of shared clonotypes between healthy human individuals. Repertoires were generated with immunoSEQ multiplex PCR, while TCRdb's copy carries only in-frame clones and drops some. The sample lists approximately 2,200,000 clones; roughly 91% were seen once. The source material was naive CD8+ T cells from PBMCs. The receptors were gathered from a young man in good health. Some clones in this sample may be carry-over from other donors' samples. The CDR3 runs from the conserved cysteine through the conserved F or W. Fields, in order: J gene, V gene, CDR3 protein.

TRBJ2-7,TRBV7-8,CASSERREQYF
TRBJ1-2,TRBV29-1,CSVRMTISDGYTF
TRBJ2-5,TRBV4-3,CASSQGTSYQETQYF
TRBJ2-3,TRBV11-2,CASSSTLGGGPTDTQYF
TRBJ2-1,TRBV9,CASSVSLAGNSYNEQFF
TRBJ1-5,TRBV10-3,CASGDRQGGNQPQHF
TRBJ1-4,TRBV27,CASSLSSGGYELFF
TRBJ2-1,TRBV5-1,CASSLAGLAGVREQFF
TRBJ2-7,TRBV28,CASRQWPPYEQYF
TRBJ2-1,TRBV27,CASTIRGVAGPYNEQFF
TRBJ2-7,TRBV7-9,CASSARQGVSSYEQYF
TRBJ2-3,TRBV11-2,CASSTRAGQNTDTQYF
TRBJ2-7,TRBV29-1,CSVVVTGYEQYF
TRBJ2-5,TRBV9,CASSERFSGRETQYF
TRBJ2-3,TRBV7-9,CASSTPGDTQYF
TRBJ2-7,TRBV27,CASSPRQGTTIEQYF
TRBJ2-7,TRBV27,CASRLGIAGEQYF
TRBJ1-1,TRBV27,CASSLGPGGDTEAFF
TRBJ2-5,TRBV7-2,CASSQRGRDETQYF
TRBJ1-1,TRBV27,CASSLRQGAITEAFF
TRBJ2-7,TRBV9,CASSVVDSAGYEQYF
TRBJ2-1,TRBV9,CASSPILTYNEQFF